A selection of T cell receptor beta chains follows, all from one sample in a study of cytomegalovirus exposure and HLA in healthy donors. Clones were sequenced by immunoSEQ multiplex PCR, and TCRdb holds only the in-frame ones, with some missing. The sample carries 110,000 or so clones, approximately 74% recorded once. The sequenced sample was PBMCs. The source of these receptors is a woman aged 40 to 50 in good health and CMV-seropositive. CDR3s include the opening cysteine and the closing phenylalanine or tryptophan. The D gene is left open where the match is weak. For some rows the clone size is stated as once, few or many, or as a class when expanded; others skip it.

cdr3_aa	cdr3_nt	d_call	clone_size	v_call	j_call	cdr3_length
CATSADRAGTEAFF	TGTGCCACCAGCGCGGACAGGGCGGGCACTGAAGCTTTCTTT	TRBD1	NA	TRBV15	TRBJ1-1	14
CASSLAASGTYNEQFF	TGCGCCAGCAGCTTAGCGGCTAGCGGCACCTACAATGAGCAGTTCTTC	TRBD2	NA	TRBV5-1	TRBJ2-1	16
CASSLSGQGGSNTEAFF	TGCGCCAGCAGCTTGTCGGGGCAAGGAGGGTCGAACACTGAAGCTTTCTTT	NA	NA	TRBV5-1	TRBJ1-1	17
CASSLVAGSQETQYF	TGCGCCAGCAGCTTGGTTGCAGGATCCCAAGAGACCCAGTACTTC	NA	NA	TRBV5-1	TRBJ2-5	15
CASSQGPPRDTNSPLHF	TGCGCCAGCAGCCAAGGACCACCCCGGGACACCAATTCACCCCTCCACTTT	NA	NA	TRBV4-1	TRBJ1-6	17
CASSIKPTGTEQYF	TGTGCCAGCAGCATCAAGCCGACAGGGACCGAGCAGTACTTC	TRBD1	few	TRBV27	TRBJ2-7	14
CASSRDRDNSPLHF	TGTGCCAGCAGCCGGGACAGGGACAATTCACCCCTCCACTTT	TRBD1	few	TRBV6-1	TRBJ1-6	14
CASSHRLQRRTDTQYF	TGCGCCAGCAGCCACCGACTACAACGACGCACAGATACGCAGTATTTT	NA	NA	TRBV5-1	TRBJ2-3	16
CASSAMNTEAFF	TGTGCCAGCAGTGCGATGAACACTGAAGCTTTCTTT	NA	few	TRBV6-5	TRBJ1-1	12
CASSLEAGKSYEQYF	TGTGCCAGCAGCCTCGAGGCGGGTAAATCCTACGAGCAGTACTTC	NA	NA	TRBV7-2	TRBJ2-7	15
CASSPGQESWGYTF	TGCGCCAGCAGCCCTGGACAGGAATCGTGGGGCTACACCTTC	TRBD1	NA	TRBV4-3	TRBJ1-2	14
CASSLGRTGAPEKLFF	TGCGCCAGCAGCTTGGGAAGGACAGGGGCGCCGGAAAAACTGTTTTTT	TRBD1	NA	TRBV5-1	TRBJ1-4	16
CASSIQGADNQPQHF	TGTGCCAGCAGTATACAGGGGGCGGACAATCAGCCCCAGCATTTT	TRBD1	once	TRBV2	TRBJ1-5	15
CAWTGGASLYGSPLHF	TGTGCCTGGACAGGGGGCGCATCGCTATACGGTTCACCCCTCCACTTT	TRBD1	few	TRBV30	TRBJ1-6	16
CASSLWSSYTQYF	TGTGCCAGCAGCTTGTGGAGTTCTTATACGCAGTATTTT	NA	NA	TRBV5-6	TRBJ2-3	13
CASSVYFGHQPQHF	TGTGCCAGCAGTGTCTACTTTGGTCATCAGCCCCAGCATTTT	NA	NA	TRBV6-4	TRBJ1-5	14
CASSLVGGEGNEQFF	TGTGCCAGCAGCTTAGTGGGAGGCGAGGGCAATGAGCAGTTCTTC	NA	few	TRBV7-3	TRBJ2-1	15
CASSSSRPDSQLGREQYF	TGTGCCAGCAGCTCTTCCCGTCCGGACTCCCAACTTGGGAGGGAGCAGTACTTC	NA	NA	TRBV7-9	TRBJ2-7	18
CASSWLTSGGYEQYF	TGTGCCAGCAGCTGGCTGACTAGCGGTGGCTACGAGCAGTACTTC	TRBD2	once	TRBV7-9	TRBJ2-7	15
CASSYSILGAPYEQYF	TGTGCCAGCAGTTACTCTATTTTGGGGGCCCCCTACGAGCAGTACTTC	NA	NA	TRBV6-5	TRBJ2-7	16
CASSRLEDRGHEQYF	TGTGCCAGCAGCCGCCTCGAGGACAGGGGCCACGAGCAGTACTTC	TRBD1	NA	TRBV5-4	TRBJ2-7	15
CASSQPGVNTEAFF	TGCGCCAGCAGCCAGCCCGGAGTGAACACTGAAGCTTTCTTT	NA	NA	TRBV4-1	TRBJ1-1	14
CASSDRPGGPPDTQYF	TGTGCCAGCAGCGACCGTCCGGGAGGGCCCCCAGATACGCAGTATTTT	TRBD2	NA	TRBV6-4	TRBJ2-3	16
CASSPSPPGLAFSTDTQYF	TGCGCCAGCAGCCCTAGCCCCCCCGGACTAGCGTTTAGCACAGATACGCAGTATTTT	TRBD2	NA	TRBV4-1	TRBJ2-3	19
CASSDSGDPEAFF	TGTGCCAGCAGCGATTCAGGGGACCCTGAAGCTTTCTTT	NA	NA	TRBV11-3	TRBJ1-1	13
CASSSASGTLKGHTIYF	TGTGCCAGCAGCTCCGCATCCGGGACACTCAAGGGGCACACCATATATTTT	NA	NA	TRBV9	TRBJ1-3	17
CASYAGGDEQYF	TGTGCCAGTTATGCGGGGGGCGATGAGCAGTACTTC	TRBD2	NA	TRBV27	TRBJ2-7	12
CASSRRTGGEYNEQFF	TGCGCCAGCAGCCGGCGGACAGGGGGCGAATACAATGAGCAGTTCTTC	TRBD1	few	TRBV5-1	TRBJ2-1	16
CASGPRGGTHEQYF	TGCGCCAGCGGCCCCCGGGGAGGGACGCACGAGCAGTACTTC	TRBD2	NA	TRBV5-1	TRBJ2-7	14
CASIRRDSPLNTGELFF	TGTGCCAGTATTCGCCGCGACAGCCCCTTGAACACCGGGGAGCTGTTTTTT	NA	once	TRBV19	TRBJ2-2	17
CASSQDGGSTRPYEQYF	TGCGCCAGCAGCCAAGATGGCGGTTCTACACGACCCTACGAGCAGTACTTC	NA	NA	TRBV4-1	TRBJ2-7	17
CASSLTTGEGETQYF	TGTGCCAGCAGCTTAACGACGGGAGAAGGAGAGACCCAGTACTTC	NA	NA	TRBV7-9	TRBJ2-5	15
CAWRIAGVHQETQYF	TGTGCCTGGAGAATAGCGGGAGTCCACCAAGAGACCCAGTACTTC	TRBD2	NA	TRBV30	TRBJ2-5	15
CASRELGTGRNQPQHF	TGTGCCAGCAGGGAATTGGGGACAGGGCGCAATCAGCCCCAGCATTTT	TRBD1	NA	TRBV6-6	TRBJ1-5	16
CASRTTGGVYEQYF	TGTGCCAGTAGAACCACTGGGGGGGTCTACGAGCAGTACTTC	TRBD2	NA	TRBV19	TRBJ2-7	14
CASSTPGQDYGYTF	TGTGCCAGTAGTACCCCCGGACAGGACTATGGCTACACCTTC	TRBD1	NA	TRBV19	TRBJ1-2	14
CASSMDRDQPQHF	TGTGCCAGTAGTATGGACAGGGATCAGCCCCAGCATTTT	TRBD1	once	TRBV19	TRBJ1-5	13
CASSAPGQGETQYF	TGTGCCAGCAGCGCGCCGGGACAGGGAGAGACCCAGTACTTC	TRBD1	NA	TRBV7-3	TRBJ2-5	14
CASSPPPRGEMLEKLFF	TGTGCCAGCTCACCGCCCCCCCGCGGGGAAATGCTCGAAAAACTGTTTTTT	NA	few	TRBV18	TRBJ1-4	17
CASSLAGTTDTQYF	TGCGCCAGCAGCTTGGCGGGAACCACAGATACGCAGTATTTT	NA	few	TRBV5-1	TRBJ2-3	14
CASSEDRPYGYTF	TGTGCCAGCAGTGAAGACAGGCCCTATGGCTACACCTTC	NA	few	TRBV6-1	TRBJ1-2	13
CATGGQSYNEQFF	TGTGCCACCGGGGGACAGAGCTACAATGAGCAGTTCTTC	NA	NA	TRBV25-1	TRBJ2-1	13
CAGGQNTEAFF	TGTGCCGGGGGCCAAAACACTGAAGCTTTCTTT	NA	NA	TRBV6-6	TRBJ1-1	11
CASSSEGGQNTEAFF	TGCGCCAGCAGCTCGGAAGGAGGCCAGAACACTGAAGCTTTCTTT	NA	NA	TRBV5-1	TRBJ1-1	15
CASRIETGELFF	TGCGCCAGCAGAATAGAGACCGGGGAGCTGTTTTTT	NA	NA	TRBV5-1	TRBJ2-2	12
CASSTPTGRELFF	TGTGCCAGCAGCACTCCTACGGGTCGGGAGCTGTTTTTT	NA	NA	TRBV7-6	TRBJ2-2	13
CASRTSFPDTQYF	TGTGCCAGTAGGACTAGTTTCCCAGATACGCAGTATTTT	NA	few	TRBV19	TRBJ2-3	13
CASRRTTELNTEAFF	TGCGCCAGCAGGCGGACGACAGAACTGAACACTGAAGCTTTCTTT	NA	NA	TRBV5-1	TRBJ1-1	15
CASSARDFPYEQYF	TGTGCCAGCAGCGCGCGGGACTTTCCCTACGAGCAGTACTTC	NA	NA	TRBV9	TRBJ2-7	14
CASSEWGDKNIQYF	TGTGCCAGCAGTGAATGGGGCGACAAAAACATTCAGTACTTC	NA	NA	TRBV25-1	TRBJ2-4	14
CASSWPNTGELFF	TGTGCCAGCAGCTGGCCAAACACCGGGGAGCTGTTTTTT	NA	NA	TRBV11-3	TRBJ2-2	13
CASGSPLAGDTDTQYF	TGTGCTAGTGGTTCGCCCCTAGCGGGAGACACAGATACGCAGTATTTT	TRBD2	NA	TRBV12-5	TRBJ2-3	16
CASSPAARAETQYF	TGTGCCAGCTCACCCGCCGCGAGGGCCGAGACCCAGTACTTC	NA	few	TRBV18	TRBJ2-5	14
CASSPRGNNEQFF	TGTGCCAGCTCACCAAGGGGAAACAATGAGCAGTTCTTC	NA	NA	TRBV18	TRBJ2-1	13
CASSLVRLAGPFTFGEQFF	TGTGCCAGCAGCTTAGTTCGGCTAGCGGGACCCTTTACCTTTGGTGAGCAGTTCTTC	TRBD2	NA	TRBV7-8	TRBJ2-1	19
CASSTQGAGNTIYF	TGTGCCAGCAGCACCCAGGGTGCTGGAAACACCATATATTTT	NA	NA	TRBV9	TRBJ1-3	14
CASSLGLAGGSTDTQYF	TGCGCCAGCAGCTTGGGACTAGCGGGGGGGAGCACAGATACGCAGTATTTT	TRBD2	NA	TRBV5-1	TRBJ2-3	17